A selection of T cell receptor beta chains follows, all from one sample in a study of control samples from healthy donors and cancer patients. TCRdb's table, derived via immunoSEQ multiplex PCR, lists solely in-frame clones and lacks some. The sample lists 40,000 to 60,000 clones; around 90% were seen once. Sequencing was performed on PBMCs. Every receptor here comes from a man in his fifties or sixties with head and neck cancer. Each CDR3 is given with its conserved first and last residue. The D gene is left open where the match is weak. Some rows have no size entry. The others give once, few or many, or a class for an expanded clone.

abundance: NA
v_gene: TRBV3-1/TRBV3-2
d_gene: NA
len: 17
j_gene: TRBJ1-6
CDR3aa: CASSQEGRSSYNSPLHF
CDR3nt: TGTGCCAGCAGCCAAGAAGGAAGGAGCTCCTATAATTCACCCCTCCACTTT

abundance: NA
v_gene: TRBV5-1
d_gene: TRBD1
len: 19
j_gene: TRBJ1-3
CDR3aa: CASSLSTLGTGLSGNTIYF
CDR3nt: TGCGCCAGCAGCTTGTCAACTCTTGGGACAGGATTGTCTGGAAACACCATATATTTT

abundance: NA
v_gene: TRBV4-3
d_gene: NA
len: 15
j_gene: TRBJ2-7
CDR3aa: CASSLGTQFSYEQYF
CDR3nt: TGCGCCAGCAGCCTTGGAACACAGTTCTCCTACGAGCAGTACTTC

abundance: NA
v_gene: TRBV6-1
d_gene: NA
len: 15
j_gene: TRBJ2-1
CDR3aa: CASSERGREPAEQFF
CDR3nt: TGTGCCAGCAGTGAAAGGGGTAGGGAACCTGCTGAGCAGTTCTTC

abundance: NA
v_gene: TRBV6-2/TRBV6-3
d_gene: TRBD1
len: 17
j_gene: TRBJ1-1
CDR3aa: CASSYFGQGPMNTEAFF
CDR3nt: TGTGCCAGCAGTTACTTCGGACAGGGGCCCATGAACACTGAAGCTTTCTTT

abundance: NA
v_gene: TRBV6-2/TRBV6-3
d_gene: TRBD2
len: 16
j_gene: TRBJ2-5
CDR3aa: CASSWWTSGGTETQYF
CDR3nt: TGTGCCAGCAGTTGGTGGACTAGCGGGGGGACGGAGACCCAGTACTTC

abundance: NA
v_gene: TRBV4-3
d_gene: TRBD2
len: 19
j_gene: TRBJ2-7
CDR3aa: CASSQDIPIGAGGSYEQYF
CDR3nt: TGCGCCAGCAGCCAAGATATTCCGATCGGGGCGGGAGGGTCCTACGAGCAGTACTTC

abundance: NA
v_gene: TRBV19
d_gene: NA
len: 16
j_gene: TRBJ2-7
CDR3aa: CASSISTSQSSYEQYF
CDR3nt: TGTGCCAGTAGTATTTCTACCTCGCAGTCCTCCTACGAGCAGTACTTC

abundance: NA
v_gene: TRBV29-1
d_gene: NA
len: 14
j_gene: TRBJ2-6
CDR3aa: CSFSGGPGANVLTF
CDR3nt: TGCAGCTTCTCCGGGGGTCCCGGGGCCAACGTCCTGACTTTC

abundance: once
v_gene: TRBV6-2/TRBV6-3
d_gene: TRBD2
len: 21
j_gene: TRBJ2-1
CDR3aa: CASSYPGLPTSGGKAYNEQFF
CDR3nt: TGTGCCAGCAGTTACCCTGGATTGCCGACTAGCGGGGGGAAAGCCTACAATGAGCAGTTCTTC

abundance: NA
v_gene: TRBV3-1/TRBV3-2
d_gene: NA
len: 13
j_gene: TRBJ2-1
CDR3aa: CASSQGSPNEQFF
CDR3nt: TGTGCCAGCAGCCAGGGTAGCCCCAATGAGCAGTTCTTC

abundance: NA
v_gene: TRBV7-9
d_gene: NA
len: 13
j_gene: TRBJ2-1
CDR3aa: CASSLDGYNEQFF
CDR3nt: TGTGCCAGCAGCTTGGACGGATACAATGAGCAGTTCTTC

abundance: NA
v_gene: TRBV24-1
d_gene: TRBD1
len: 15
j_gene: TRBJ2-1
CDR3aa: CATSDSDRVGSEQFF
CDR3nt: TGTGCCACCAGTGATTCGGACAGGGTAGGGAGTGAGCAGTTCTTC

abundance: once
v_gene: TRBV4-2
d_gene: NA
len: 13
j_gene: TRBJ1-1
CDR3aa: CASSQGGDLEAFF
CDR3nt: TGTGCCAGCAGCCAAGGCGGGGACCTTGAAGCTTTCTTT

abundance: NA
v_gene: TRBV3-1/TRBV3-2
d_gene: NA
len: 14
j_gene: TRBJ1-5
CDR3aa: CASSQDFVNQPQHF
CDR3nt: TGTGCCAGCAGCCAAGATTTCGTCAATCAGCCCCAGCATTTT

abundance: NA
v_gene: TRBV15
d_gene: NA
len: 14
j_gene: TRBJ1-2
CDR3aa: CATSPLGIDYGYTF
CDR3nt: TGTGCCACCAGTCCCCTGGGTATTGACTATGGCTACACCTTC

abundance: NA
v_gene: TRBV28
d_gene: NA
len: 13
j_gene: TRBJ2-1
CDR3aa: CASSSGTYYEQFF
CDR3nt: TGTGCCAGCAGTTCAGGAACGTACTATGAGCAGTTCTTC

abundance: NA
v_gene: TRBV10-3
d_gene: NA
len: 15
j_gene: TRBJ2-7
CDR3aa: CAITPDGVQPYEQYF
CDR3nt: TGTGCCATCACTCCGGACGGAGTCCAACCCTACGAGCAGTACTTC

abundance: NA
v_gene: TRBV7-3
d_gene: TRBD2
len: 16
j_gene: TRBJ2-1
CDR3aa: CASSFTSGGPRNEQFF
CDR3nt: TGTGCCAGCAGCTTTACTAGCGGGGGGCCGCGGAATGAGCAGTTCTTC

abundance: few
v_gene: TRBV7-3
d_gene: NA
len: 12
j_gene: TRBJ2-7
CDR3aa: CASSSPSGEQYF
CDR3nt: TGTGCCAGCAGCTCTCCCTCCGGGGAGCAGTACTTC

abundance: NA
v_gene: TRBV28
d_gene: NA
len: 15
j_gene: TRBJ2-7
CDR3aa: CASSRTPYPSYEQYF
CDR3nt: TGTGCCAGCAGTCGGACGCCTTACCCTTCCTACGAGCAGTACTTC

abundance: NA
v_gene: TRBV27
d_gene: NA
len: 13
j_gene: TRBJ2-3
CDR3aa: CASRDSSTDTQYF
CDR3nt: TGTGCCAGCAGAGATAGTAGCACAGATACGCAGTATTTT

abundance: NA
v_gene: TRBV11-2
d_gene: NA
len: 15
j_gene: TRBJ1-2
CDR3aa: CASSLEGATAYGYTF
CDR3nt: TGTGCCAGCAGCTTAGAAGGCGCGACGGCTTATGGCTACACCTTC

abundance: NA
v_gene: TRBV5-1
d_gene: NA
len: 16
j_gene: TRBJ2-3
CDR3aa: CASSLTNSASTDTQYF
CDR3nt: TGCGCCAGCAGCTTGACAAACAGTGCTAGCACAGATACGCAGTATTTT

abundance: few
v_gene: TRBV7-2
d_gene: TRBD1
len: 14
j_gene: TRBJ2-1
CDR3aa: CASSPQQGAGEQFF
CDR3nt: TGTGCCAGCAGCCCCCAACAGGGGGCGGGGGAGCAGTTCTTC

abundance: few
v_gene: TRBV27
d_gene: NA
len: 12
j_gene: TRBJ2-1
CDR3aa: CASSTGWDEQFF
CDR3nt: TGTGCCAGCAGTACCGGGTGGGATGAGCAGTTCTTC

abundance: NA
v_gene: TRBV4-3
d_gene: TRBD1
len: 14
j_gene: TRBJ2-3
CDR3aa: CASSQGTGSDTQYF
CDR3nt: TGCGCCAGCAGCCAAGGGACAGGGTCAGATACGCAGTATTTT

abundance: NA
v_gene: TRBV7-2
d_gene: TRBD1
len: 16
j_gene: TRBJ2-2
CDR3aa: CASSPGQAKGTGELFF
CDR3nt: TGTGCCAGCAGCCCAGGACAGGCAAAGGGCACCGGGGAGCTGTTTTTT

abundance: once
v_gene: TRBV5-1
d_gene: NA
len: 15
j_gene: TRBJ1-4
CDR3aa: CASRLGELANEKLFF
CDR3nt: TGCGCCAGCAGGTTGGGGGAATTGGCTAATGAAAAACTGTTTTTT

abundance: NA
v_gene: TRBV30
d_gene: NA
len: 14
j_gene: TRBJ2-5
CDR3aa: CAWLKIGARETQYF
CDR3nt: TGTGCCTGGCTCAAGATAGGGGCTAGAGAGACCCAGTACTTC

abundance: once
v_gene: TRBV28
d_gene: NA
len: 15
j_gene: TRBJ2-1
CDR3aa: CASSSWGRRRDEQFF
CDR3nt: TGTGCCAGCAGTTCTTGGGGCAGACGCCGGGATGAGCAGTTCTTC

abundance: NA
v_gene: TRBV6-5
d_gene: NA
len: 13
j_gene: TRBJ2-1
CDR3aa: CASSQKGALEKFF
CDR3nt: TGTGCCAGCAGCCAAAAGGGAGCCCTCGAGAAGTTCTTC

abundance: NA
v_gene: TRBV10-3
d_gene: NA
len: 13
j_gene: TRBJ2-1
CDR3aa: CAIRVDRNNEQFF
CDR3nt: TGTGCCATCAGAGTAGACAGAAACAATGAGCAGTTCTTC

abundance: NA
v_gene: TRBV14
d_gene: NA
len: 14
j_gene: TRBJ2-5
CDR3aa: CASSQEGILQTQYF
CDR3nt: TGTGCCAGCAGCCAAGAGGGGATTCTACAGACCCAGTACTTC

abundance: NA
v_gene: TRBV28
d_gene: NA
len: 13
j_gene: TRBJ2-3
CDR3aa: CASSEGGSDTQYF
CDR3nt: TGTGCCAGCAGTGAGGGCGGGTCGGATACGCAGTATTTT

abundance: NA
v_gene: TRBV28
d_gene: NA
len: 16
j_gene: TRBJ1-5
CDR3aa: CASSFLENHSNQPQHF
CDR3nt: TGTGCCAGCAGTTTCTTGGAAAACCATAGCAATCAGCCCCAGCATTTT

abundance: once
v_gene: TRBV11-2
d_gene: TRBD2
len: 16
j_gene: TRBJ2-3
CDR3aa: CASSIGSAGGTDTQYF
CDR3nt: TGTGCCAGCAGCATCGGATCAGCGGGAGGGACAGATACGCAGTATTTT

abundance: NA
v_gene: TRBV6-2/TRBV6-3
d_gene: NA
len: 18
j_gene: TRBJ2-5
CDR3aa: CASSYSKPLVRGEETQYF
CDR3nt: TGTGCCAGCAGTTACTCGAAGCCATTGGTCAGGGGAGAGGAGACCCAGTACTTC